The rows below give T cell receptor beta chains drawn from one sample of a study of T-cell memory formation after mild COVID-19. TCRdb re-called the 5' RACE reads through MiXCR, storing one row per CDR3 protein. The data show approximately 52,000 distinct CDR3 sequences, over 8.5% seen once. The sequenced sample consisted of PBMCs or a T cell subset sorted from them (not recorded which). The receptors come from an adult woman who had mild COVID-19 (a few samples of this study predate the infection). Cell type and time point are not known. CDR3s include the opening cysteine and the closing phenylalanine or tryptophan. D genes are given only for firm matches. Not every row has a clone size; where given, it reads once, few, many or a size class.

J | V | D | size | DNA | CDR3
TRBJ1-1 | TRBV7-8 | TRBD1 | . | TGTGCCACCGCGGGACAGCCGAACACTGAAGCTTTCTTT | CATAGQPNTEAFF
TRBJ1-2 | TRBV10-3 | . | . | TGTGCCATCAGCCCCCAGCTACACTATGGCTACACCTTC | CAISPQLHYGYTF
TRBJ2-5 | TRBV7-6 | TRBD2 | . | TGTGCCAGCAGACTAAAAGGGACTAGCGGGAGGAGGTGGGAGACCCAGTACTTC | CASRLKGTSGRRWETQYF
TRBJ2-5 | TRBV19 | TRBD1 | . | TGTGCCAGTAGTGGGAGTTTTGGGACAGGGAACCGGCGGGAGACCCAGTACTTC | CASSGSFGTGNRRETQYF
TRBJ1-6 | TRBV18 | . | few | TGTGCCAGCTCACCTGTAAACCCGGGGGGTGCGGAGTCACCCCTCCACTTT | CASSPVNPGGAESPLHF
TRBJ2-7 | TRBV5-1 | TRBD1 | many | TGCGCCAGCAGCACACAGGGGGCCTACGAGCAGTACTTC | CASSTQGAYEQYF
TRBJ1-2 | TRBV15 | TRBD1 | . | TGTGCCACCAGCAGAGATACTGGGGGGACAGGGCTTACCTATGGCTACACCTTC | CATSRDTGGTGLTYGYTF
TRBJ2-3 | TRBV14 | TRBD2 | few | TGTGCCAGCAGCCCAGGCCCTAGCGGGAGAGATACGCAGTATTTT | CASSPGPSGRDTQYF
TRBJ2-7 | TRBV2 | . | few | TGTGCCAGCAGCCAGGGAATAAGCGAGCAGTACTTC | CASSQGISEQYF
TRBJ2-1 | TRBV20-1 | . | few | TGCAGTGCCTCCCCGGGGAGCTCCTACAATGAGCAGTTCTTC | CSASPGSSYNEQFF
TRBJ2-1 | TRBV5-4 | . | many | TGTGCCAGCAGCTTGGGTCACCCCTCCTACAATGAGCAGTTCTTC | CASSLGHPSYNEQFF
TRBJ1-2 | TRBV12-3/TRBV12-4 | . | few | TGTGCCAGCAGTTTAATGGGCTATGGCTACACCTTC | CASSLMGYGYTF
TRBJ1-1 | TRBV29-1 | . | many | TGCAGCGTTGGTCTGGGCAGGGGAAACACTGAAGCTTTCTTT | CSVGLGRGNTEAFF
TRBJ2-3 | TRBV19 | . | few | TGTGCCAGTAGTAGGGGACTGTCGGATACGCAGTATTTT | CASSRGLSDTQYF